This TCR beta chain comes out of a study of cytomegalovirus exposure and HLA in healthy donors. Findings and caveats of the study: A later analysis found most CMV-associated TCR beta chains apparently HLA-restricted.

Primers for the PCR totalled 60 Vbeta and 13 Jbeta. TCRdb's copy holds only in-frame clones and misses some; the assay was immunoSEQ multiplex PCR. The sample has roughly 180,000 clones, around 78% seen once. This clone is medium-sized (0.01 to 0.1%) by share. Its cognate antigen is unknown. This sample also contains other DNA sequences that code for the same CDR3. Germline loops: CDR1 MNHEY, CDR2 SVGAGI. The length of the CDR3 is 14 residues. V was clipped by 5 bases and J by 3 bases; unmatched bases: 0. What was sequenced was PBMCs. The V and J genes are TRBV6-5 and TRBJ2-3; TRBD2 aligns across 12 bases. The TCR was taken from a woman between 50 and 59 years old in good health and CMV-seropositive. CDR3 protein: CASSLAGGTDTQYF. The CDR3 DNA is TGTGCCAGCAGTCTAGCGGGGGGGACAGATACGCAGTATTTT.